This T cell receptor beta chain was recovered during a study of CD8 T cells in Susac syndrome. Germline CDR1 reads MNHEY; CDR2 reads SVGEGT. The CDR3 covers 12 residues. With 6 bases removed from V and 6 bases from J, the gap between germline ends came to 9 bases. The RNA, about 0.5 to 1 ug, was put through reverse transcription using random hexamers. In TCRdb, the immunoSEQ multiplex PCR reads were re-called with MiXCR into one record per CDR3 protein. Among some 300,000 distinct CDR3 sequences listed, 65% to 90% were seen once. Sequencing input: CD8+ T cells from PBMCs. The V call is TRBV6-2 or TRBV6-3, the J call TRBJ1-5; D remains ambiguous. The receptor was isolated from a human donor with multiple sclerosis. The CDR3 loop reads CASSQAVQPQHF. For the CDR3, the DNA is TGTGCCAGCAGCCAGGCCGTTCAGCCCCAGCATTTT.